Presented here are 30 T cell receptor beta chains from one specimen sequenced in a study of beta chain features in type 1 diabetes. As every portion of the isolated RNA was reverse transcribed, the sequencing read expressed TCRB transcripts. Libraries were prepared by immunoSEQ multiplex PCR; TCRdb keeps only in-frame clonotypes and omits some of them. The sample has around 430,000 clones, roughly 31% seen once. Sequenced input: naive CD4+ T cells from blood. Every receptor here comes from a man between 18 and 29 years old in good health.

V is TRBV14 and J is TRBJ2-2; D remains unclear. V was clipped by 4 bases and J by 3 bases, with 9 bases between them. Germline V gene sequence: CDR1 SGHDN, CDR2 FVKESK. The CDR3 spans 14 residues. CDR3 in amino acids: CASSPDMYTGELFF. In DNA, the CDR3 is TGTGCCAGCAGCCCAGACATGTACACCGGGGAGCTGTTTTTT.

This clone was found a few times. The rearrangement joins TRBV29-1 to TRBJ2-2; D tentatively fits TRBD1 or TRBD2 (5 bases each). The CDR3 runs 18 residues. V gave up 6 bases and J gave up 2 bases, with 25 bases separating them. Germline CDR1 reads SQVTM; CDR2 reads ANQGSEA. CDR3 loop: CSVRGPLTGTINTGELFF. CDR3 in DNA: TGCAGCGTCCGAGGGCCTTTGACCGGGACCATTAACACCGGGGAGCTGTTTTTT.

This chain links TRBV21-1 with TRBJ2-3; TRBD2 reflects the table's D call only, with no check against the DNA. TRBV21-1 is recorded as a pseudogene. CDR3 length: 16 amino acids. CDR3 amino acids: CASSATSGRNTDTQYF. The CDR3 DNA follows: TGTGCCAGCAGCGCAACTAGCGGGAGGAACACAGATACGCAGTATTTT.

The V call is TRBV30, the J call TRBJ1-2; D call uncertain. The germline gives CDR1 GTSNPN, CDR2 SVGIG (reference sequence). The CDR3 runs 13 residues. The V end was cut by 4 bases, the J end by 5 bases, with 14 bases between. CDR3 loop: CAWTAKRRYGYTF. In DNA form, the CDR3 reads TGTGCCTGGACGGCGAAGCGGCGGTATGGCTACACCTTC.

This chain joins TRBV9 and TRBJ2-7, with TRBD2 matching over 12 bases. This CDR3 spans 19 amino acids. The J segment lost 0 bases and the V segment lost 2 bases, leaving 12 bases of the junction unmatched. The germline V gene encodes CDR1 SGDLS and CDR2 YYNGEE. The CDR3 is CASSVRGTSGLTDSYEQYF. CDR3 coding DNA: TGTGCCAGCAGCGTCCGCGGGACTAGCGGGCTTACCGACTCCTACGAGCAGTACTTC.

This clone was counted between two and nine times. The chain recombines TRBV19 with TRBJ2-5; D tentatively reads TRBD1 or TRBD2 (5 bases each). The CDR3 covers 15 residues. V lost 3 bases to trimming and J lost 1 base, with 12 bases between them. Germline-derived CDR1 and CDR2 are LNHDA and SQIVND (reference sequence). The CDR3 DNA reads as TGTGCCAGTAGTATCCGGGACGTAGTCCAAGAGACCCAGTACTTC. Protein: CASSIRDVVQETQYF.

CDR3 protein: CASRSFTDTQYF. CDR3 coding DNA: TGTGCCAGCAGATCATTCACAGATACGCAGTATTTT. This sequence joins TRBV28 and TRBJ2-3; no firm D call. The germline V gene encodes CDR1 MDHEN and CDR2 SYDVKM. The CDR3 totals 12 residues. With 6 bases removed from V and 2 bases from J, the gap between germline ends came to 6 bases.

J is TRBJ2-7 and V is TRBV7-2; D is ambiguous. Deletions cut 5 bases from V and 5 bases from J, with 10 bases between. The length of the CDR3 is 12 residues. Germline-derived CDR1 and CDR2 are SGHTA and FQGNSA. The chain's CDR3 is CASSPPTHEQYF. The CDR3 bases are TGTGCCAGCAGCCCCCCGACTCACGAGCAGTACTTC.

This clone showed up just a few times. The CDR3 region has the DNA TGTGCCAGCAGCCCACCCGGGCCGCGTTACAATGAGCAGTTCTTC. Residues: CASSPPGPRYNEQFF. The chain links TRBV7-9 to TRBJ2-1, with D unresolved. The CDR3 sequence is 15 residues long. V dropped 5 bases and J dropped 4 bases, with 15 bases sitting between them. The germline gives CDR1 SEHNR, CDR2 FQNEAQ (reference sequence).

The J gene is TRBJ2-5, the V gene TRBV25-1, with 8 bases matching TRBD1. Looked up from germline, CDR1 is MGHDK and CDR2 is SYGVNS. CDR3 length: 15 residues. Trimming cost V 2 bases and J 5 bases; bases outside gene matches: 7. The CDR3 coding sequence is TGTGCCAGCAGTGAACAGGGGGCGACGGGGGAGACCCAGTACTTC. Amino acid sequence: CASSEQGATGETQYF.

The rearrangement links TRBV27 to TRBJ2-4, with 7 bases identical to TRBD1. CDR3 length: 15 residues. Germline CDR1 and CDR2: MNHEY and SMNVEV (reference sequence). V lost 4 bases and J lost 2; bases outside the gene matches: 5. CDR3 loop: CASSSLTGSKNIQYF. The CDR3 coding sequence is TGTGCCAGCAGTTCACTGACAGGGTCCAAAAACATTCAGTACTTC.

The chain combines TRBV5-4 with TRBJ2-5, with 8 bases lining up with TRBD2. Germline CDR1 is SGHNT and CDR2 is YYREEE (reference sequence). The CDR3 has 15 amino acids. The V segment lost 3 bases and the J segment 5 bases; nucleotides outside the gene matches: 9. The CDR3 DNA reads as TGTGCCAGCAGCTCCCTAGCGGGCACCACGGAGACCCAGTACTTC. Protein: CASSSLAGTTETQYF.

In nucleotides, the CDR3 is TGTGCCTGGAGTCGAGCTAATCGACAGACAAAAGGGGAGCTGTTTTTT. Amino acid sequence: CAWSRANRQTKGELFF. This chain connects TRBV30 to TRBJ2-2; maybe TRBD1 (5 bases). The CDR3 length is 16 residues. The ends were cut back, 2 bases at V and 8 bases at J, with 21 bases in the middle. CDR1 is GTSNPN, CDR2 SVGIG, per germline (reference sequence).

There are a few counts of this clone. This chain's CDR3 is CAISPDSYEQYF. CDR3 nucleotide sequence: TGTGCCATCAGCCCGGACAGCTACGAGCAGTACTTC. This chain uses TRBV10-3 with TRBJ2-7; weak D call: TRBD1 (6 bases). The germline gives CDR1 ENHRY, CDR2 SYGVKD. This CDR3 contains 12 residues. Trimming took 6 bases from V and 3 from J, leaving 9 bases between them.

The chain uses TRBV7-9 and TRBJ2-1; either TRBD1 or TRBD2 may fit D (5 bases each). V was clipped by 6 bases and J by 5 bases, with 14 bases between them. The CDR3 has 14 amino acids. Germline V gene sequence: CDR1 SEHNR, CDR2 FQNEAQ (reference sequence). CDR3 protein: CASSPPGRNNEQFF. CDR3 DNA: TGTGCCAGCAGTCCTCCGGGACGGAACAATGAGCAGTTCTTC.

This clone was detected a few times. This chain uses TRBV7-9 with TRBJ2-1; D is perhaps TRBD1 (5 bases). The germline V and J ends were trimmed by 4 bases and 0 bases, with 10 bases remaining between them. The CDR3 consists of 15 residues. Germline V lookup: CDR1 SEHNR, CDR2 FQNEAQ (reference sequence). The CDR3 nucleotides are TGTGCCAGCAGCTCTAGGGGAAGCTCCTACAATGAGCAGTTCTTC. Its protein product is CASSSRGSSYNEQFF. Based on the CDR3 plus reference TRBV7-9 and TRBJ2-1, the full variable domain is DTGVSQNPRHKITKRGQNVTFRCDPISEHNRLYWYRQTLGQGPEFLTYFQNEAQLEKSRLLSDRFSAERPKGSFSTLEIQRTEQGDSAMYLCASSSRGSSYNEQFFGPGTRLTVL.

V and J are TRBV7-9 and TRBJ2-5, with a weak D call TRBD1 (5 bases). The CDR3 runs to 13 residues. Trimming shortened V by 8 bases and J by 5 bases, and 15 bases separated the two germline ends. The germline V gene encodes CDR1 SEHNR and CDR2 FQNEAQ (reference sequence). The CDR3 protein is CASSGRGTETQYF. In DNA, the CDR3 is TGTGCCAGCTCAGGGCGAGGAACGGAGACCCAGTACTTC.

This sequence joins TRBV10-3 and TRBJ1-1; D is unresolved. Germline V lookup: CDR1 ENHRY, CDR2 SYGVKD. Trimming shortened V by 6 bases and J by 3 bases, and 11 bases separated the two germline ends. The CDR3 runs to 13 residues. The DNA of the CDR3 is TGTGCCATCAGCAGTAGGCTTGACACTGAAGCTTTCTTT. Translated: CAISSRLDTEAFF.

This chain joins TRBV30 and TRBJ2-7; D not resolved. The germline gives CDR1 GTSNPN, CDR2 SVGIG (reference sequence). This CDR3 is 12 amino acids long. V dropped 0 bases and J dropped 11 bases, with 14 bases sitting between them. CDR3 coding DNA: TGTGCCTGGAGTGTAGAGGAGAGCAAGGAGTACTTC. It is translated as CAWSVEESKEYF.

This clone turned up a few times. The CDR3 region has the DNA TGTGCCAGCAGTTTTCCACTCCGGAACTACAATGAGCAGTTCTTC. Translating it yields CASSFPLRNYNEQFF. The rearrangement uses TRBV7-2 and TRBJ2-1, with D unresolved. V lost 6 bases and J lost 3, with 15 bases in between. The CDR3 is 15 amino acids. Germline loops: CDR1 SGHTA, CDR2 FQGNSA.

CDR3 bases: TGTGCCAGCAGCGTAGATCGTGAGGGCGAGCAGTACTTC. Translation gives CASSVDREGEQYF. V is TRBV9 and J is TRBJ2-7; TRBD2 might be the D (5 bases). This CDR3 contains 13 residues. Trimming shortened V by 0 bases and J by 6 bases, and 10 bases separated the two germline ends. The germline V gene encodes CDR1 SGDLS and CDR2 YYNGEE.

This rearrangement joins TRBV4-3 to TRBJ1-2, with D hard to call. Trimming took off 1 base at V and 3 bases at J, with 12 bases between the two ends. Germline assignment: CDR1 LGHNA and CDR2 YSLEER. The CDR3 sequence is 15 residues long. The CDR3 nucleotides are TGCGCCAGCAGCCAAGGTGTAGACCGAGACTATGGCTACACCTTC. This sequence encodes CASSQGVDRDYGYTF.

This clone was counted a few times. V usage is TRBV9 and J usage is TRBJ2-4, with TRBD2 identical over 9 bases. With 0 bases clipped from V and 8 bases from J, the junction kept 3 bases outside the gene matches. Germline loops: CDR1 SGDLS, CDR2 YYNGEE. CDR3 length: 14 residues. The chain's CDR3 is CASSVGASGDIQYF. DNA of the CDR3: TGTGCCAGCAGCGTAGGTGCTAGCGGGGACATTCAGTACTTC.

The chain carries TRBV9 and TRBJ2-7, with 7 bases identical to TRBD1. V lost 4 bases, J lost 0 bases, and 4 bases stayed unmatched. Looked up from germline, CDR1 is SGDLS and CDR2 is YYNGEE. CDR3 length: 14 amino acids. The CDR3 sequence: CASSRDSSSYEQYF. CDR3 coding DNA: TGTGCCAGCAGCCGGGACAGTAGCTCCTACGAGCAGTACTTC.

V usage is TRBV29-1 and J usage is TRBJ1-5, with D unclear. Trimming shortened V by 7 bases and J by 5 bases, and 15 bases separated the two germline ends. The V gene's germline CDR1 is SQVTM and CDR2 ANQGSEA. CDR3 length: 13 residues. CDR3 in amino acids: CSGGEGGDQPQHF. The CDR3, as DNA: TGCAGCGGTGGGGAGGGCGGGGATCAGCCCCAGCATTTT. The full variable domain, rest sourced from reference TRBV29-1 and TRBJ1-5, is SAVISQKPSRDICQRGTSLTIQCQVDSQVTMMFWYRQQPGQSLTLIATANQGSEATYESGFVIDKFPISRPNLTFSTLTVSNMSPEDSSIYLCSGGEGGDQPQHFGDGTRLSIL.

V is TRBV11-2 and J is TRBJ2-5; a weak D match, TRBD1 (5 bases). The CDR3 has 13 amino acids. Trimming removed 4 bases from V and 5 bases from J, with 11 bases in between. Germline values: CDR1 SGHAT, CDR2 FQNNGV. The CDR3 protein is CASSSTQGETQYF. The CDR3 DNA sequence: TGTGCCAGCAGCTCCACCCAGGGTGAGACCCAGTACTTC.

This clone was counted a single time. The rearrangement joins TRBV19 to TRBJ1-1; the D gene is possibly TRBD1 (5 bases). Germline assignment: CDR1 LNHDA and CDR2 SQIVND (reference sequence). This CDR3 comprises 13 residues. Trimming left V 3 bases short and J 8 bases short, with 13 bases between. In DNA, the CDR3 is TGTGCCAGTAGTATTTCCGGGGCCCAAGAAGCTTTCTTT. It specifies CASSISGAQEAFF.

V usage is TRBV2 and J usage is TRBJ2-7; 8 positions match TRBD1. The V segment lost 5 bases and the J segment 0 bases; nucleotides outside the gene matches: 6. The CDR3 covers 15 residues. Germline CDR1 and CDR2: SNHLY and FYNNEI. CDR3 nucleotides: TGTGCCAGCAGTTACAGGACAGGGAGCTCCTACGAGCAGTACTTC. The encoded protein is CASSYRTGSSYEQYF.

A remark on this clone: Other DNA variants within this sample encode the same CDR3. This chain links TRBV7-3 with TRBJ2-3, with D hard to call. In germline, CDR1 is SGHTA, CDR2 FQGTGA. The CDR3 extends over 14 amino acids. Trimming removed 1 base from V and 0 bases from J, with 5 bases in between. CDR3 protein: CASSLSRSTDTQYF. Written as DNA, the CDR3 is TGTGCCAGCAGCTTAAGCCGCAGCACAGATACGCAGTATTTT.

This clone was detected only a few times. The chain couples TRBV6-5 to TRBJ2-4; no clear D gene. This CDR3 has 11 residues. From germline, CDR1 is MNHEY and CDR2 SVGAGI. Trimming cost V 8 bases and J 9 bases, with 11 bases left between them. CDR3 sequence: CASLYAGIQYF. CDR3 DNA: TGTGCCAGCCTATACGCCGGCATTCAGTACTTC.